These 22 T cell receptor beta chains came from one sample sequenced in a study of cytomegalovirus exposure and HLA in healthy donors. Amplification used 60 Vbeta primers and 13 Jbeta primers. Assay used: immunoSEQ multiplex PCR; TCRdb lists only in-frame clones, some missing. The table records more than 65,000 clones, 60% to 85% of them present only once. The sequencing sample was made of PBMCs. These receptors came from a man aged 18 to 35 in good health and CMV-seropositive.

The V gene is TRBV6-1, the J gene TRBJ1-2, with a tentative D call TRBD1 (5 bases). There are 11 residues in the CDR3. Germline V gene lookup returns CDR1 MNHNS and CDR2 SASEGT. V was pared by 3 bases and J by 10 bases, with 9 bases between. The CDR3 reads CASSDSGPYTF. The CDR3 coding sequence is TGTGCCAGCAGTGATTCAGGGCCCTACACCTTC.

This chain joins TRBV7-9 and TRBJ2-7; D ambiguous. Germline V gene sequence: CDR1 SEHNR, CDR2 FQNEAQ (reference sequence). V was cut by 5 bases and J by 3 bases, with 8 bases left in between. The CDR3 contains 12 residues. The CDR3 loop is CASSPPGYEQYF. CDR3 coding DNA: TGTGCCAGCAGCCCCCCGGGCTACGAGCAGTACTTC.

This clone was seen only a few times. V is TRBV10-3 and J is TRBJ2-7, with 7 bases aligning to TRBD2. From germline, CDR1 is ENHRY and CDR2 SYGVKD. V lost 8 bases and J lost 5; bases outside the gene matches: 3. CDR3 size: 11 residues. Here the CDR3 reads CAIGGGNEQYF. CDR3 sequence (DNA): TGTGCCATCGGGGGGGGGAACGAGCAGTACTTC.

The V and J genes are TRBV6-1 and TRBJ2-5; 7 bases are a match to TRBD2. The V segment lost 6 bases and the J segment 3 bases; nucleotides outside the gene matches: 4. Germline V CDR1 and CDR2: MNHNS, SASEGT. The CDR3 length is 13 residues. CDR3 sequence (DNA): TGTGCCAGCAGCTCCCTAGCGGAAGAGACCCAGTACTTC. Protein: CASSSLAEETQYF.

In its sample, this clone was seen once. The chain joins TRBV6-1 to TRBJ2-7, with 10 positions matching TRBD2. The germline V gene encodes CDR1 MNHNS and CDR2 SASEGT. V trimming: 3 bases; J trimming: 1 base; junction bases outside the gene matches: 3. CDR3 size: 15 residues. The CDR3 loop is CASSETSGRSYEQYF. Here the CDR3 DNA reads TGTGCCAGCAGTGAGACTAGCGGGCGTTCCTACGAGCAGTACTTC.

The chain has TRBV29-1 and TRBJ1-1, with D perhaps TRBD1 (5 bases). The V gene lost 2 bases and the J gene lost 4 bases, with 8 bases spanning the gap. CDR1 and CDR2 (germline): SQVTM, ANQGSEA. The CDR3 extends over 12 amino acids. Here the CDR3 DNA reads TGCAGCGTTGAAACAGGTGTCACTGAAGCTTTCTTT. This translates into CSVETGVTEAFF.

The V gene is TRBV7-9, the J gene TRBJ2-7, with D possibly TRBD2 on 6 matching bases. CDR3 size: 14 residues. Germline CDR1 SEHNR, CDR2 FQNEAQ (reference sequence). V lost 1 base, J lost 6 bases, and 13 bases lay in between. The CDR3 nucleotides are TGTGCCAGCAGCTTAGATTCGGGAGTAAGCGAGCAGTACTTC. This translates into CASSLDSGVSEQYF.

The CDR3 DNA reads TGTGCCAGCAGCTTCTACTCAGGGGGCGCCTACAATGAGCAGTTCTTC. It is translated as CASSFYSGGAYNEQFF. The V and J genes are TRBV7-9 and TRBJ2-1, with 8 bases aligning to TRBD1. Unmatched junction bases numbered 6, after V lost 3 bases and J lost 2 bases. Germline CDR1 SEHNR, CDR2 FQNEAQ (reference sequence). The CDR3 has 16 residues.

This chain uses TRBV13 with TRBJ2-1, with D uncertain. Trimming cost V 3 bases and J 0 bases, with 9 bases left between them. This CDR3 contains 15 residues. Germline values: CDR1 PRHDT, CDR2 FYEKMQ (reference sequence). The CDR3 sequence is CASSFTHFSYNEQFF. In DNA, the CDR3 is TGTGCCAGCAGCTTCACTCACTTCTCCTACAATGAGCAGTTCTTC.

The count of this clone is one. This chain joins TRBV4-2 and TRBJ2-7, with D perhaps matching TRBD2 (6 bases). V shed 1 base and J shed 2 bases, with 18 bases lying between them. Germline V gene lookup returns CDR1 LGHNA and CDR2 YNFKEQ. The CDR3 loop spans 17 amino acids. The CDR3 nucleotides read TGTGCCAGCAGCCAAGTTTCCGAGGCGGGATTTCCCTACGAGCAGTACTTC. Its protein is CASSQVSEAGFPYEQYF.

A single count supports this clone. The chain employs TRBV4-1 and TRBJ2-3, with TRBD2 identical over 7 bases. J gave up 5 bases and V 0 bases, and 14 bases lay outside the gene matches. Germline V gene lookup returns CDR1 MGHRA and CDR2 YSYEKL. The CDR3 spans 18 residues. CDR3 coding DNA: TGCGCCAGCAGCCAAGATCTCCGTTGGCGGGAGTGGATAGATACGCAGTATTTT. It specifies CASSQDLRWREWIDTQYF.

This chain links TRBV4-1 with TRBJ2-7, with D maybe TRBD2 (6 bases). Trimming removed 0 bases from V and 4 bases from J, with 22 bases in between. Per germline, CDR1 MGHRA and CDR2 YSYEKL. The CDR3 runs 18 residues. This chain's CDR3 is CASSQDGSENSWAYEQYF. As DNA, the CDR3 is TGCGCCAGCAGCCAAGACGGGAGTGAAAATTCTTGGGCGTACGAGCAGTACTTC.

The chain uses TRBV5-1 and TRBJ1-1; D perhaps matches TRBD1 (5 bases). The CDR3 is 14 amino acids. Trimming took 0 bases from V and 7 from J, leaving 13 bases between them. Germline CDR1 reads SGHRS; CDR2 reads YFSETQ. The CDR3 sequence is CASSLGHQGGEAFF. In DNA, the CDR3 is TGCGCCAGCAGCTTGGGACATCAGGGAGGTGAAGCTTTCTTT.

This chain links TRBV29-1 with TRBJ2-6; D not certain. Deletions cut 4 bases from V and 4 bases from J, with 11 bases between. CDR1 is SQVTM, CDR2 ANQGSEA, per germline. The CDR3 spans 14 residues. This CDR3 reads CSVGVGSGANVLTF. As DNA, the CDR3 is TGCAGCGTTGGTGTGGGCTCCGGGGCCAACGTCCTGACTTTC.

J is TRBJ2-2 and V is TRBV10-3; a possible D gene is TRBD1 (6 bases). Germline CDR1 and CDR2: ENHRY and SYGVKD. The germline V and J ends were trimmed by 3 bases and 5 bases, with 13 bases remaining between them. This CDR3 is built from 15 residues. The CDR3 is CAISELQGFTGELFF. The CDR3 DNA sequence: TGTGCCATCAGTGAACTCCAGGGGTTTACCGGGGAGCTGTTTTTT.

The chain links TRBV25-1 to TRBJ1-5; D is undetermined. V was pared by 5 bases and J by 5 bases, with 13 bases between. The CDR3 consists of 14 residues. The germline V gene has CDR1 MGHDK and CDR2 SYGVNS. Here the CDR3 DNA reads TGTGCCAGCAGTCAACTCAGTGGAGATCAGCCCCAGCATTTT. Protein product: CASSQLSGDQPQHF.

This clone was found once. The rearrangement links TRBV5-1 to TRBJ1-3; the D gene is possibly TRBD1 (5 bases). CDR3 size: 19 residues. V was pared by 9 bases and J by 3 bases, with 31 bases between. From germline, CDR1 is SGHRS and CDR2 YFSETQ. This CDR3 is CATTLVEPAPGLGGNTIYF. The CDR3, as DNA: TGCGCCACCACTCTCGTTGAACCAGCCCCAGGGCTAGGTGGAAACACCATATATTTT.

V gene TRBV5-6 combines with J gene TRBJ2-3; D is possibly TRBD2 (5 bases). This CDR3 comprises 15 residues. CDR1 SGHDT and CDR2 YYEEEE come from the germline V gene. The germline V and J ends were trimmed by 1 base and 5 bases, with 14 bases remaining between them. CDR3 residues: CASSLKVLGGDTQYF. For the CDR3, the DNA is TGTGCCAGCAGCTTGAAGGTGCTAGGAGGAGATACGCAGTATTTT.

The genes are TRBV18 and TRBJ2-7; no definite D call. This CDR3 region has 14 residues. Germline V gene sequence: CDR1 KGHSH, CDR2 LQKENI. The ends were cut back, 4 bases at V and 0 bases at J, with 10 bases in the middle. The CDR3 reads CASSLHENSYEQYF. In DNA, the CDR3 is TGTGCCAGCTCACTCCATGAGAACTCCTACGAGCAGTACTTC.

V and J are TRBV29-1 and TRBJ2-1; 15 bases are a match to TRBD2. Unmatched junction bases numbered 10, after V lost 7 bases and J lost 3 bases. Per the germline V gene, CDR1 is SQVTM and CDR2 is ANQGSEA. The CDR3 extends over 17 amino acids. The CDR3 region is CSGEGLAGGLGYNEQFF. Written as DNA, the CDR3 is TGCAGCGGGGAGGGACTAGCGGGAGGATTGGGCTACAATGAGCAGTTCTTC.

The rearrangement joins TRBV21-1 to TRBJ2-1; TRBD2 is the table's D call and was not checked against the DNA. TRBV21-1 is a known pseudogene. This CDR3 spans 16 amino acids. CDR3 bases: TGTGCCAGCAGCAAATTCGGGGGACTAGGGGCAACTGAGCAGTTCTTC. This codes for CASSKFGGLGATEQFF.

The chain links TRBV10-3 to TRBJ2-1; possibly TRBD2 for D (7 bases). Germline CDR1 and CDR2: ENHRY and SYGVKD. Trimming took 3 bases from V and 6 from J, leaving 21 bases between them. This CDR3 contains 17 residues. CDR3 DNA: TGTGCCATCAGTGAAAAGGGAGGGCAGGGGCCCTCCAATGAGCAGTTCTTC. It translates to CAISEKGGQGPSNEQFF.